This T cell receptor (beta chain) was captured in a study of beta chain features in type 1 diabetes. V lost 4 bases and J lost 8, with 18 bases in between. The CDR3 is made up of 15 amino acids. The germline CDR1 and CDR2 sequences are LGHNT and FRNRAP. This clone was seen only once. Since all of the isolated RNA was reverse transcribed, expressed TCRB transcripts were what got sequenced. Assay: immunoSEQ multiplex PCR; the TCRdb copy retains only in-frame clones and omits some. This sample has 60,000 or so clones, with about three fifths found just once. The clonotype was recovered from a woman under 30 in good health. V is TRBV12-5 and J is TRBJ2-1; weak D call: TRBD2 (6 bases). Specimen: Tregs from blood. As DNA, the CDR3 is TGTGCTAGTGGTTCCGTACCCCTAGGAGGGGATGAGCAGTTCTTC. Its protein is CASGSVPLGGDEQFF.